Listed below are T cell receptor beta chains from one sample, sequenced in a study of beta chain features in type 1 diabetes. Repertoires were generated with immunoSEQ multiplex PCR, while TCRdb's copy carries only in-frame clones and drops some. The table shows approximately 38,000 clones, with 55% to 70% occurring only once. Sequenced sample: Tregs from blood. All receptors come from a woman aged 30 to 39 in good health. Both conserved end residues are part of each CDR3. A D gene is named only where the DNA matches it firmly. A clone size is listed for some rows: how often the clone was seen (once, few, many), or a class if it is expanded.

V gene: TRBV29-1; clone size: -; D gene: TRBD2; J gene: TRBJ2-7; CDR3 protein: CSVETSGSPYEQYF; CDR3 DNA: TGCAGCGTTGAAACTAGCGGGAGCCCCTACGAGCAGTACTTC
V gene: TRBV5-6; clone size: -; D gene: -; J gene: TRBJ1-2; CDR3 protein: CASSLGQNYGYTF; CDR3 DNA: TGTGCCAGCAGCTTAGGACAGAATTATGGCTACACCTTC
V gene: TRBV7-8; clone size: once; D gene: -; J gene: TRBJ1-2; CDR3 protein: CASSLRGIYGYTF; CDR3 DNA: TGTGCCAGCAGCTTACGGGGAATCTATGGCTACACCTTC
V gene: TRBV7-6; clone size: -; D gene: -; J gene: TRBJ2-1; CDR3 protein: CASSLDYNYNEQFF; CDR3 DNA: TGTGCCAGCAGCTTAGACTACAACTACAATGAGCAGTTCTTC
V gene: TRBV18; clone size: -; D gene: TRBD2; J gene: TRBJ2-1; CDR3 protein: CASSPTSGELNEQFF; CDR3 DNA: TGTGCCAGCTCACCAACTAGCGGGGAGCTGAATGAGCAGTTCTTC
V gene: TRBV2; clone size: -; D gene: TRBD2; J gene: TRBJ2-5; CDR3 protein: CASTAGGLAGGLQETQYF; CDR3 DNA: TGTGCCAGCACTGCGGGGGGACTAGCGGGAGGGCTCCAAGAGACCCAGTACTTC
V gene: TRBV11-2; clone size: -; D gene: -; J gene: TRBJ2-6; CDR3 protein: CASSPSNVLTF; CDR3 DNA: TGTGCCAGCAGCCCCAGTAATGTCCTGACTTTC
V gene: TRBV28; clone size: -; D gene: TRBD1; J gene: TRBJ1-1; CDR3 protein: CASKTGHTEAFF; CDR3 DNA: TGTGCCAGCAAGACAGGGCACACTGAAGCTTTCTTT
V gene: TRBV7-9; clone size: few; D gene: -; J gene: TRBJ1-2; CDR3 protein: CASSLAGGQYGYTF; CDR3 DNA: TGTGCCAGCAGCTTAGCGGGCGGACAATATGGCTACACCTTC
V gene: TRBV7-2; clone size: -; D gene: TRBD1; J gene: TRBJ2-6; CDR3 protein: CASSLGMDRGAGANVLTF; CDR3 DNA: TGTGCCAGCAGCTTAGGGATGGACAGGGGTGCTGGGGCCAACGTCCTGACTTTC
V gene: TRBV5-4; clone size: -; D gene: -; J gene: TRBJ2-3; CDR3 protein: CASSLASADTQYF; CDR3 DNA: TGTGCCAGCAGCTTGGCTAGCGCAGATACGCAGTATTTT
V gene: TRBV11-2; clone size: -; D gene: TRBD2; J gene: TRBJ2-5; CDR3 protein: CASSFSGNQETQYF; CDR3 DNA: TGTGCCAGCAGCTTTAGCGGGAACCAAGAGACCCAGTACTTC
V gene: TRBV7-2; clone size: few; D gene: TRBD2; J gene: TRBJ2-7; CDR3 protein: CASSPQGLAGSRYEQYF; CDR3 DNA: TGTGCCAGCAGCCCCCAGGGACTAGCGGGGTCTCGCTACGAGCAGTACTTC
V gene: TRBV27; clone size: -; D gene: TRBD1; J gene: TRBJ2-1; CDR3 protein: CASSLLPWTGAFF; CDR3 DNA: TGTGCCAGCAGTTTACTCCCCTGGACAGGGGCCTTCTTC
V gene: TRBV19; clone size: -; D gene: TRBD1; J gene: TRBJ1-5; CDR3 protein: CASNSFRQGENQPQHF; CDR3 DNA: TGTGCCAGTAATTCTTTTCGCCAGGGGGAAAATCAGCCCCAGCATTTT
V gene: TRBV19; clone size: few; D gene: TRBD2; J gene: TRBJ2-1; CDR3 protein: CASSIQRGSSYNEQFF; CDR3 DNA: TGTGCCAGTAGTATTCAGCGGGGCAGCTCCTACAATGAGCAGTTCTTC
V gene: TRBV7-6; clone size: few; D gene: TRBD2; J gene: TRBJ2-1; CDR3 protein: CASRFLAGGGSGFDEQFF; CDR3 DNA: TGTGCCAGCAGGTTTCTAGCGGGAGGAGGGTCCGGATTCGATGAGCAGTTCTTC
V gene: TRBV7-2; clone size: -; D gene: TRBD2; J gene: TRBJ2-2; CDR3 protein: CASSLAPAGGYTGELFF; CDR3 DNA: TGTGCCAGCAGCTTAGCGCCAGCGGGAGGGTACACCGGGGAGCTGTTTTTT
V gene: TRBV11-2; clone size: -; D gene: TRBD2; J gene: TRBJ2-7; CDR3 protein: CASSLQSSGNGYEQYF; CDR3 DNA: TGTGCCAGCAGCTTACAATCCAGCGGGAACGGCTACGAGCAGTACTTC
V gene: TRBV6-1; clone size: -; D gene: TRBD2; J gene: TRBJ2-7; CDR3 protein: CASSALADRAEQYF; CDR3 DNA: TGTGCCAGCAGTGCCCTAGCGGATAGGGCCGAGCAGTACTTC
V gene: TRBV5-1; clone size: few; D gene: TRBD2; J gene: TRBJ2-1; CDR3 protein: CASSFTSGTSYNEQFF; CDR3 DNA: TGCGCCAGCAGCTTTACTAGCGGAACCTCCTACAATGAGCAGTTCTTC
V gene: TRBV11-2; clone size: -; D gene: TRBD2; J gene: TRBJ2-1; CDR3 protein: CASSVSGRALSNEQFF; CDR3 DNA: TGTGCCAGCAGCGTTAGCGGGAGGGCCTTGTCAAATGAGCAGTTCTTC
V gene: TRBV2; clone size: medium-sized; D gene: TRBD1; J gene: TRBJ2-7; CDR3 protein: CASSRQGSYEQYF; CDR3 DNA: TGTGCCAGCAGCCGACAGGGGAGCTACGAGCAGTACTTC
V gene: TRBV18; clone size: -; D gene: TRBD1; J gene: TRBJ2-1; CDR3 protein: CASSTSTGGIPYNEQFF; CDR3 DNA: TGTGCCAGCTCAACCTCGACAGGGGGCATTCCCTACAATGAGCAGTTCTTC
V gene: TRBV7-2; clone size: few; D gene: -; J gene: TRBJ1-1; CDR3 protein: CASNQGFQGSEAFF; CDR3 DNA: TGTGCCAGCAACCAGGGATTCCAAGGAAGTGAAGCTTTCTTT
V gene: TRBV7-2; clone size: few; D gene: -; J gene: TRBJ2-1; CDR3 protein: CASSLEGTGSYEQFF; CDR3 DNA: TGTGCCAGCAGCTTAGAAGGGACCGGGAGCTATGAGCAGTTCTTC
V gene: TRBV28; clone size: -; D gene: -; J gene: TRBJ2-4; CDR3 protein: CASNYEIAKNIQYF; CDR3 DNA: TGTGCCAGCAATTATGAGATAGCCAAAAACATTCAGTACTTC